This TCR beta chain derives from a study of blood T cell repertoires in COVID-19. Study-wide background: Some COVID-19 samples were acute and others convalescent; all came from the United States, Italy and Spain.

Clones were read by immunoSEQ multiplex PCR, and TCRdb kept only the in-frame ones, dropping some. Altogether some 320,000 clones are present, 85% to 95% being singletons, with the ten largest covering roughly 3.9%. From germline, CDR1 is MNHEY and CDR2 SMNVEV (reference sequence). The CDR3 totals 15 residues. The V segment lost 5 bases and the J segment 6 bases; nucleotides outside the gene matches: 12. The chain employs TRBV27 and TRBJ1-2; 7 bases fit TRBD1. Sequenced input: PBMCs or T cells enriched from blood (not recorded which). The TCR comes from a woman under 40 who had been exposed to COVID-19. The CDR3 DNA reads TGTGCCAGCAGTCGTAAATTGAGGGGGCCTCATGGCTACACCTTC. It specifies CASSRKLRGPHGYTF.